The text below deals with one TCR beta chain. The antigen remains undetermined. This entry belongs to a study of CD8 T cells in Susac syndrome. About the research overall: Six sequenced Susac syndrome patients had clinically active disease, while eight were in remission. Study results and limitations: Some 15 Susac-specific public clones were found in total CD8+ repertoires and roughly 5 in CD8+ TEMRA repertoires. TEMRA cells and active patients showed peak Susac CD8+ clonal expansion.

A quantity of about 0.5 to 1 ug RNA underwent reverse transcription using random hexamers. Using its own MiXCR run on the immunoSEQ multiplex PCR reads, TCRdb lists one record per CDR3 protein. This sample has about 150,000 distinct CDR3 sequences, with about 95% found just once. This TCR was recovered from a human donor with Susac syndrome. The sequenced sample consisted of CD8+ T cells from PBMCs.

The DNA for the CDR3 is TGTGCCAGCAGTTTGACCAGGGTCTATGGCTACACCTTC. Translated: CASSLTRVYGYTF. The J gene is TRBJ1-2, the V gene TRBV6-5, with TRBD1 as a possible D gene (5 bases). V shed 4 bases and J shed 4 bases, with 10 bases lying between them. The germline CDR1 and CDR2 sequences are MNHEY and SVGAGI. The CDR3 sequence is 13 residues long.